The rows below give T cell receptor beta chains drawn from one sample of a study of cytomegalovirus exposure and HLA in healthy donors. Method: immunoSEQ multiplex PCR; TCRdb's copy keeps in-frame clones and lacks some. Of about 130,000 clones in the sample, 82% were seen once. What was sequenced was PBMCs. These receptors were taken from a woman aged 50 to 65 in good health and CMV-seropositive. Both conserved end residues are part of each CDR3. The D gene is left open where the match is weak. Part of the rows lack a size; the others show once, few, many or a class for expanded clones.

15	TRBV4-1	few	TRBJ2-7	TRBD2	CASSHYSGRSYEQYF	TGCGCCAGCAGCCATTATAGCGGGAGGTCCTACGAGCAGTACTTC
14	TRBV10-3	NA	TRBJ2-7	TRBD2	CAISEAGEPYEQYF	TGTGCCATCAGTGAGGCGGGAGAACCCTACGAGCAGTACTTC
15	TRBV29-1	NA	TRBJ2-1	TRBD2	CSTWRGLAIDNEQFF	TGCAGCACCTGGCGCGGACTAGCAATCGACAATGAGCAGTTCTTC
13	TRBV6-5	NA	TRBJ1-5	NA	CASSYSNNQPQHF	TGTGCCAGCAGTTATTCCAATAATCAGCCCCAGCATTTT
14	TRBV5-4	once	TRBJ1-2	NA	CASSLVQGSYGYTF	TGTGCCAGCAGCTTGGTCCAGGGAAGCTATGGCTACACCTTC
11	TRBV13	NA	TRBJ2-1	NA	CASSPSVEQFF	TGTGCCAGCAGCCCTAGCGTTGAGCAGTTCTTC
15	TRBV10-3	NA	TRBJ2-3	TRBD1	CATTTKTGGGDTQYF	TGTGCCACCACTACCAAGACAGGGGGAGGAGATACGCAGTATTTT
15	TRBV6-5	NA	TRBJ1-1	TRBD1	CASSYSTGGYTEAFF	TGTGCCAGCAGTTACTCGACAGGGGGTTACACTGAAGCTTTCTTT
14	TRBV2	NA	TRBJ2-6	TRBD1	CASSEAGQVLLLTF	TGTGCCAGCAGTGAAGCGGGACAGGTACTCCTCCTGACTTTC
15	TRBV5-1	NA	TRBJ1-4	NA	CASSLEGRTNEKLFF	TGCGCCAGCAGCTTGGAGGGGCGGACTAATGAAAAACTGTTTTTT
13	TRBV28	once	TRBJ2-7	NA	CASSTDFLREQYF	TGTGCCAGCAGTACGGACTTTCTCCGCGAGCAGTACTTC
13	TRBV10-1	NA	TRBJ1-2	NA	CASSADRDYGYTF	TGCGCCAGCAGCGCTGACAGAGACTATGGCTACACCTTC
14	TRBV6-1	NA	TRBJ1-4	TRBD1	CASRLTGGNEKLFF	TGTGCCAGCAGGTTGACAGGGGGCAATGAAAAACTGTTTTTT
15	TRBV4-2	NA	TRBJ1-5	NA	CASSQDPVSGQPQHF	TGTGCCAGCAGCCAAGATCCAGTATCAGGACAGCCCCAGCATTTT
12	TRBV7-9	NA	TRBJ1-1	NA	CASSFPNTEAFF	TGTGCCAGCAGCTTCCCTAACACTGAAGCTTTCTTT
15	TRBV19	NA	TRBJ1-5	TRBD1	CASSYSGQADQPQHF	TGTGCCAGTAGTTACTCAGGACAGGCGGATCAGCCCCAGCATTTT
16	TRBV7-3	once	TRBJ2-5	NA	CASSATGTLYQETQYF	TGTGCCAGCAGCGCCACCGGGACTTTGTACCAAGAGACCCAGTACTTC
16	TRBV7-9	NA	TRBJ2-7	TRBD1	CASSPPGTGTTHEQYF	TGTGCCAGCAGCCCACCCGGGACAGGGACGACACACGAGCAGTACTTC
17	TRBV7-3	NA	TRBJ2-5	TRBD2	CASSLRGGTRGSETQYF	TGTGCCAGCAGCTTAAGGGGGGGGACTAGGGGCTCGGAGACCCAGTACTTC
12	TRBV15	NA	TRBJ2-3	NA	CATSRGGDTQYF	TGTGCCACCAGCAGAGGAGGAGATACGCAGTATTTT
13	TRBV6-4	NA	TRBJ1-4	NA	CASSRATNEKLFF	TGTGCCAGCAGCCGGGCAACTAATGAAAAACTGTTTTTT
15	TRBV19	NA	TRBJ2-3	TRBD1	CASSIDRGRTDTQYF	TGTGCCAGTAGTATAGACAGGGGGCGGACAGATACGCAGTATTTT
15	TRBV9	NA	TRBJ1-1	TRBD1	CASSPSRTGWTEAFF	TGTGCCAGCAGCCCAAGCCGGACAGGGTGGACTGAAGCTTTCTTT